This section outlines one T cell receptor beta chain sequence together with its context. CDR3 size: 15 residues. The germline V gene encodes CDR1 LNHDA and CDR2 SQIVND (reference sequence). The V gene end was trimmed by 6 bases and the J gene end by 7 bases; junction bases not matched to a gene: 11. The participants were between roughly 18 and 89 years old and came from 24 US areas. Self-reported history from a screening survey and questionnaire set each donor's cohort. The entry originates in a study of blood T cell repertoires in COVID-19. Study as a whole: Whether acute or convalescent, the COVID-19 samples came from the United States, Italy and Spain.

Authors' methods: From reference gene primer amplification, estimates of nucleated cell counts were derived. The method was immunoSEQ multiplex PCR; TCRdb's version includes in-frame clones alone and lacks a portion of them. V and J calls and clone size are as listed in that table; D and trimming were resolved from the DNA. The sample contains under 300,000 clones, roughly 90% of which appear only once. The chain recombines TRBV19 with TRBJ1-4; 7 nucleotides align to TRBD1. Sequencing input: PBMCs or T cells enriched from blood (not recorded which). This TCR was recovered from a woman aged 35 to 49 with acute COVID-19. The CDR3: CASRQGPQGSEKLFF. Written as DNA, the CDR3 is TGTGCCAGTAGGCAGGGGCCACAGGGGAGTGAAAAACTGTTTTTT.